A selection of T cell receptor beta chains follows, all from one sample in a study of identical twins. Using its own MiXCR run on the 5' RACE reads, TCRdb lists one record per CDR3 protein. The table lists 350,000 or so distinct CDR3 sequences, about 12% of them singletons. This sample was shared with a second study, whose subject was yellow fever vaccine responses in identical twins.

The specimen sequenced was CD8+ T cells sorted from blood. These receptors all stem from a woman between 18 and 29 years old in good health. Both conserved end residues are part of each CDR3. Each record gives: clone size, V gene, D gene, J gene, CDR3 protein, CDR3 DNA. The D gene is left open where the match is weak. A clone size is listed for some rows: how often the clone was seen (once, few, many), or a class if it is expanded.

>-|TRBV5-6|TRBD1|TRBJ1-2
CASDAQGQTYGYTF
TGTGCCAGCGACGCTCAGGGACAGACCTATGGCTACACCTTC
>-|TRBV9|TRBD1|TRBJ1-6
CASSEGQGSSPLHF
TGTGCCAGCAGCGAGGGACAGGGTTCTTCACCCCTCCACTTT
>few|TRBV20-1|-|TRBJ2-5
CSASPPLDQETQYF
TGCAGTGCTAGCCCCCCCTTAGATCAAGAGACCCAGTACTTC
>many|TRBV12-3/TRBV12-4|TRBD1|TRBJ2-2
CASTDFPLQGTGELFF
TGTGCCAGCACCGACTTCCCCTTACAGGGGACCGGGGAGCTGTTTTTT
>many|TRBV7-2|-|TRBJ2-7
CASSIGYEQYF
TGTGCCAGCAGCATTGGGTACGAGCAGTACTTC
>few|TRBV12-3/TRBV12-4|-|TRBJ2-6
CASSFRDVGSGANVLTF
TGTGCCAGCAGCTTCAGGGATGTGGGCTCTGGGGCCAACGTCCTGACTTTC
>few|TRBV12-3/TRBV12-4|TRBD2|TRBJ2-1
CASFSGSSYNEQFF
TGTGCCAGCTTTAGCGGGAGCTCCTACAATGAGCAGTTCTTC
>few|TRBV20-1|-|TRBJ1-1
CSARDAAAGAPRGAEAFF
TGCAGTGCTAGAGATGCGGCGGCAGGGGCCCCTCGGGGCGCTGAAGCTTTCTTT
>-|TRBV6-2/TRBV6-3|TRBD2|TRBJ2-1
CASSFLAGVYNEQFF
TGTGCCAGCAGCTTCCTAGCGGGGGTCTACAATGAGCAGTTCTTC
>few|TRBV20-1|-|TRBJ2-7
CSAREGAGSEQYF
TGCAGTGCTAGAGAGGGGGCTGGGAGCGAGCAGTACTTC
>-|TRBV9|-|TRBJ1-5
CAILGRYSNQPQHF
TGTGCCATTTTGGGGCGGTATAGCAATCAGCCCCAGCATTTT
>many|TRBV12-3/TRBV12-4|-|TRBJ2-7
CASSLARISSYEQYF
TGTGCCAGCAGTTTAGCGCGCATCTCCTCCTACGAGCAGTACTTC
>-|TRBV6-1|TRBD1|TRBJ1-1
CASSSGTGDEAFF
TGTGCCAGCAGTAGCGGGACAGGGGATGAAGCTTTCTTT
>few|TRBV11-2|-|TRBJ2-2
CASSPGGGLYTGELFF
TGTGCCAGCAGCCCAGGAGGGGGCCTTTACACCGGGGAGCTGTTTTTT
>few|TRBV10-2|TRBD1|TRBJ2-1
CASTKWDSYNEQFF
TGCGCCAGCACAAAATGGGACAGTTACAATGAGCAGTTCTTC
>-|TRBV3-1|-|TRBJ2-1
CASSLLRDNYNEQFF
TGTGCCAGCAGCCTCCTCCGGGATAACTACAATGAGCAGTTCTTC
>few|TRBV6-1|-|TRBJ2-1
CASSRRHSPPSYNEQFF
TGTGCCAGCAGTCGCCGTCACAGTCCCCCCTCCTACAATGAGCAGTTCTTC
>many|TRBV12-3/TRBV12-4|-|TRBJ2-7
CASSPQGREQYF
TGTGCCAGCAGTCCCCAGGGAAGGGAGCAGTACTTC
>-|TRBV27|TRBD1|TRBJ2-7
CASSLLQGAVPREQYF
TGTGCCAGCAGTTTATTGCAGGGGGCTGTACCCCGCGAGCAGTACTTC
>few|TRBV2|-|TRBJ1-2
CASSEPSGPNYGYTF
TGTGCCAGCAGTGAACCTTCGGGCCCTAACTATGGCTACACCTTC
>-|TRBV15|-|TRBJ1-6
CATSREGTLNSPLHF
TGTGCCACCAGCAGAGAAGGGACCCTTAATTCACCCCTCCACTTT
>many|TRBV11-2|-|TRBJ2-1
CASSKTSFRVGEQFF
TGTGCCAGCAGCAAAACTTCATTCCGGGTGGGTGAGCAGTTCTTC
>-|TRBV7-9|TRBD1|TRBJ2-2
CASSHRGTGELFF
TGTGCCAGCAGCCACAGGGGAACCGGGGAGCTGTTTTTT
>many|TRBV7-6|-|TRBJ2-1
CASSQGLADYNEQFF
TGTGCCAGCAGCCAGGGGCTAGCGGATTACAATGAGCAGTTCTTC
>many|TRBV11-2|-|TRBJ2-1
CASSLGYNEQFF
TGTGCCAGCAGCTTAGGGTACAATGAGCAGTTCTTC
>few|TRBV3-1|-|TRBJ1-1
CASSQEGGINTEAFF
TGTGCCAGCAGCCAAGAGGGAGGTATTAACACTGAAGCTTTCTTT
>many|TRBV12-3/TRBV12-4|-|TRBJ2-5
CASGEGGAGETQYF
TGTGCCAGCGGTGAGGGGGGCGCGGGGGAGACCCAGTACTTC
>once|TRBV12-3/TRBV12-4|-|TRBJ2-2
CACRTGPPGPDRNTGELFF
TGTGCCTGCAGGACCGGGCCCCCAGGGCCAGATCGAAACACCGGGGAGCTGTTTTTT
>many|TRBV9|-|TRBJ1-1
CASSGLNTEAFF
TGTGCCAGCAGCGGACTGAACACTGAAGCTTTCTTT
>few|TRBV9|TRBD1|TRBJ1-6
CASSPTDRGPLHF
TGTGCCAGCAGCCCAACGGACAGGGGACCCCTCCACTTT
>many|TRBV4-1|-|TRBJ1-1
CASSMDRAGTEAFF
TGCGCCAGCTCGATGGACCGGGCGGGGACTGAAGCTTTCTTT
>-|TRBV2|TRBD2|TRBJ2-5
CASSVSGREPETQYF
TGTGCCAGCAGTGTTAGCGGGAGGGAACCAGAGACCCAGTACTTC
>-|TRBV27|TRBD2|TRBJ2-1
CASTDGGGARNEQFF
TGTGCCAGCACCGATGGCGGGGGGGCCCGGAATGAGCAGTTCTTC
>many|TRBV28|TRBD2|TRBJ2-7
CASRNSGTLYEQYF
TGTGCCAGCAGGAATAGCGGGACCCTTTACGAGCAGTACTTC
>few|TRBV6-1|-|TRBJ1-5
CASSPFHTYNQPQHF
TGTGCCAGCAGTCCGTTCCACACTTACAATCAGCCCCAGCATTTT
>-|TRBV20-1|TRBD2|TRBJ2-1
CSANPGTSSYNEQFF
TGCAGTGCTAACCCGGGGACTAGCTCCTACAATGAGCAGTTCTTC
>-|TRBV7-9|TRBD2|TRBJ2-3
CASSSSFEPSGKDTQYF
TGTGCCAGCAGCTCATCGTTCGAGCCTAGCGGGAAAGATACGCAGTATTTT
>few|TRBV11-2|TRBD1|TRBJ2-2
CASSFRTGGYTGELFF
TGTGCCAGCAGCTTCAGGACAGGGGGGTACACCGGGGAGCTGTTTTTT
>-|TRBV7-9|-|TRBJ1-6
CASSPRDSSYNSPLHF
TGTGCCAGCAGCCCGAGAGATAGCTCCTATAATTCACCCCTCCACTTT
>-|TRBV4-1|-|TRBJ1-1
CASSQDWGLEAFF
TGCGCCAGCAGCCAAGATTGGGGGCTTGAAGCTTTCTTT